These T cell receptor beta chains were read from a single sample in a study of T cells in Graves' hyperthyroidism and ophthalmopathy. TCRdb re-analysed the multiplex PCR reads in MiXCR, keeping a single row per CDR3 protein. This sample has 250,000 to 300,000 distinct CDR3 sequences; around a fifth occur once, and the top ten carry roughly 39%. The material sequenced was blood. Receptors originate from a man aged 45-65 years with Graves' ophthalmopathy. Each CDR3 is given without its conserved first and last residue.

v_call | cdr3_aa
TRBV12-3/TRBV12-4 | ASSPGLETQY
TRBV7-3 | ASSSLGGQAEQF
TRBV5-1 | ASSLAGTGAIDGD
TRBV28 | ALWSGGWEETQY
TRBV30 | AWSEFRYSNEQF
TRBV5-1 | ASSVTSGALYEQY
TRBV7-9 | ASSSALSTEAF
TRBV4-1 | ASSQAEGGNEQF
TRBV9 | ASSVGGASQETQY
TRBV7-9 | ASSFWSIKTGRNSPLH
TRBV7-3 | ASSLGGSENIQY
TRBV24-1 | ATSDPSGRPHEQY
TRBV28 | AGSFLQGSNSNQPQH
TRBV28 | ASSSRTSGPYEQY
TRBV19 | ASNPTGLNYEQY
TRBV7-9 | ASSRLAAAGNEQF
TRBV7-3 | ASSLQGAKYNEQF
TRBV6-2/TRBV6-3 | ASSYVGQGNEQF
TRBV18 | ASSRNRGQNTGELF
TRBV28 | ASSPGGLNTGELF
TRBV30 | AWSAGRGLWNLYGYT
TRBV7-3 | ASRGLGEGDGEQF
TRBV18 | ASSPYEGSNQPQH
TRBV30 | AWNRENIQY
TRBV27 | ASSLGRPLLDEQY
TRBV5-1 | ASSLLPSTGTGELF
TRBV28 | ASSFGPDRPNTEAF
TRBV9 | ASSVVSAGGVDTQY
TRBV5-1 | ASSWKQGAQTNEQF
TRBV30 | AWSVQGRGNQPQH
TRBV28 | ASRDPDGRGEKLF
TRBV4-1 | ASSQHGTAQETQY
TRBV7-9 | ASSLAVTSGRGYNEQF
TRBV20-1 | SARDPVGQDTQY
TRBV19 | ASSMGGPSRDTQY
TRBV13 | ASSLAPGRRDPQY
TRBV5-6 | ASSLAGRGPSDEQY
TRBV28 | ASSPRFGRSTDTQY
TRBV6-1 | ASSQPGGRYEQY
TRBV20-1 | SAREYSGPRDEQY
TRBV9 | ASSPGIGVQETQY
TRBV2 | ASSVAELF
TRBV2 | ATRDRGPFSNQPQH
TRBV7-3 | ASSRGGLAGGRSSYNEQF
TRBV6-1 | ASSEEGGLAGAPDTQY
TRBV20-1 | SARVATSGGVSYNEQF
TRBV15 | ATTNRENTEAF
TRBV7-8 | ASSLVLESYNEQF
TRBV28 | ASSTPGGSSSYEQY
TRBV5-6 | ASSRQGAHNSPLH